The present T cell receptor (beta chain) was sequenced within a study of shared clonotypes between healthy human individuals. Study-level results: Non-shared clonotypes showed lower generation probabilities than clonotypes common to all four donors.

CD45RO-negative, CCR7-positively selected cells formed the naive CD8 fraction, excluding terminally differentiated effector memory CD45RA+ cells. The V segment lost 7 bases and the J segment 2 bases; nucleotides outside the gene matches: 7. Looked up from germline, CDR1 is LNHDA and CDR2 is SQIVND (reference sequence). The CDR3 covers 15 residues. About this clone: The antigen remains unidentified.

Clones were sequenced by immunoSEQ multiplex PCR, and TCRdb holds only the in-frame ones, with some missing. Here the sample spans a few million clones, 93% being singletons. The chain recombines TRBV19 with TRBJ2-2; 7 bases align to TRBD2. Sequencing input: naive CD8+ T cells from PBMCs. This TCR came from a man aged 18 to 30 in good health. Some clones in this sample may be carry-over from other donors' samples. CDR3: CASTGRRINTGELFF. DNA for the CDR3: TGTGCCAGTACCGGGAGGCGAATTAACACCGGGGAGCTGTTTTTT.